The next 5 T cell receptor beta chains were all read from a single sample in a study of Ad26.COV2.S vaccination and SARS-CoV-2 variants. Treatment here: roughly 20 received Ad26.COV2.S at low or high dose, single or two shots; five or six received placebo; per-sample allocation not given. The investigators took samples on day 63 after the first vaccine or placebo injection. The assay was immunoSEQ multiplex PCR, and TCRdb's table has in-frame clones only and misses some. The data contain 300,000 to 400,000 clones, 88% of them seen just once; the ten biggest clones take up around 6.6%. Sequences were derived from peripheral blood, sampled in a trial of Ad26.COV2.S vaccine versus placebo. All receptors come from a person between 18 and 60 years old who received the Ad26.COV2.S COVID-19 vaccine or a placebo.

The rearrangement uses TRBV6-5 and TRBJ1-5; TRBD1 might be the D (5 bases). The CDR3 runs to 13 residues. Germline CDR1 reads MNHEY; CDR2 reads SVGAGI. The ends were cut back, 6 bases at V and 7 bases at J, with 13 bases in the middle. CDR3 sequence reads: CASRRGVRQPQHF. The CDR3 coding sequence is TGTGCCAGCAGGCGGGGGGTTCGCCAGCCCCAGCATTTT.

This CDR3 is CASKEQGSNTGELFF. Written as DNA, the CDR3 is TGTGCCAGCAAGGAACAGGGGTCGAACACCGGGGAGCTGTTTTTT. The rearrangement joins TRBV2 to TRBJ2-2; TRBD1 matches 7 bases. The junction had 5 bases not matched to a gene; V was cut back by 7 bases and J by 0 bases. Germline assignment: CDR1 SNHLY and CDR2 FYNNEI. The CDR3 totals 15 residues. The full variable domain, in which reference TRBV2 and TRBJ2-2 provide the parts outside the CDR3, is EPEVTQTPSHQVTQMGQEVILRCVPISNHLYFYWYRQILGQKVEFLVSFYNNEISEKSEIFDDQFSVERPDGSNFTLKIRSTKLEDSAMYFCASKEQGSNTGELFFGEGSRLTVL.

This chain uses TRBV4-3 with TRBJ2-3; D gene uncertain. V was shortened by 0 bases and J by 3 bases, with 13 bases between the two germline ends. The germline V gene encodes CDR1 LGHNA and CDR2 YSLEER. The CDR3 runs 16 residues. The chain's CDR3 is CASSQDWVLRTDTQYF. The CDR3 coding sequence is TGCGCCAGCAGCCAAGATTGGGTCCTACGGACAGATACGCAGTATTTT.

V usage is TRBV14 and J usage is TRBJ2-3; D perhaps matches TRBD2 (5 bases). The CDR3 has 15 residues. CDR1 and CDR2 (germline): SGHDN, FVKESK. V was cut by 2 bases and J by 0 bases, with 9 bases left in between. The CDR3 is CASSQNQRSTDTQYF. Written as DNA, the CDR3 is TGTGCCAGCAGCCAAAACCAGCGGAGCACAGATACGCAGTATTTT. Complete variable domain (other parts from reference TRBV14 and TRBJ2-3): EAGVTQFPSHSVIEKGQTVTLRCDPISGHDNLYWYRRVMGKEIKFLLHFVKESKQDESGMPNNRFLAERTGGTYSTLKVQPAELEDSGVYFCASSQNQRSTDTQYFGPGTRLTVL.

V is TRBV28 and J is TRBJ2-7; 12 positions match TRBD1. Trimming at V came to 4 bases and at J to 3 bases, leaving 10 bases not matched to a gene. The CDR3 is made up of 17 amino acids. The germline V gene has CDR1 MDHEN and CDR2 SYDVKM. In DNA, the CDR3 is TGTGCCAGCAGTTATAGCGGAGGGGACAGGGGGCTCTACGAGCAGTACTTC. Encoded protein: CASSYSGGDRGLYEQYF.